This is a list of T cell receptor beta chains from one sample in a study of siplizumab effects on memory and regulatory T cells. TCRdb keeps only in-frame clones here, not all; method: immunoSEQ multiplex PCR. The sample lists fewer than 70,000 clones; 75% to 90% were seen once. Specimen: Tregs sorted from blood. The receptors were sampled from a human donor in good health. The CDR3 runs from the conserved cysteine through the conserved F or W. The order of the fields is clone size, J gene, V gene, D gene, CDR3 DNA, CDR3 protein. The D gene is left open where the match is weak. A clone size is listed for some rows: how often the clone was seen (once, few, many), or a class if it is expanded.

clone_size: NA; j_call: TRBJ2-3; v_call: TRBV7-3; d_call: NA; cdr3_nt: TGTGCCAGCAGCTTAACTGGGGGAGGTCCAGATACGCAGTATTTT; cdr3_aa: CASSLTGGGPDTQYF
clone_size: NA; j_call: TRBJ1-5; v_call: TRBV5-1; d_call: NA; cdr3_nt: TGCGCCAGCAGCTTTACGGGGGGCCAGCCCCAGCATTTT; cdr3_aa: CASSFTGGQPQHF
clone_size: NA; j_call: TRBJ2-1; v_call: TRBV29-1; d_call: TRBD2; cdr3_nt: TGCAGCGTTGGGACTAGCGGGAGGGCCGATGAGCAGTTCTTC; cdr3_aa: CSVGTSGRADEQFF
clone_size: NA; j_call: TRBJ2-7; v_call: TRBV30; d_call: TRBD1; cdr3_nt: TGTGCAAATTATACGGGACAGGGGGTCCCACCGGGCCACGAGCAGTACTTC; cdr3_aa: CANYTGQGVPPGHEQYF
clone_size: once; j_call: TRBJ1-3; v_call: TRBV6-1; d_call: TRBD1; cdr3_nt: TGTGCCAGCAGTACACAGGGGAACTCTGGAAACACCATATATTTT; cdr3_aa: CASSTQGNSGNTIYF
clone_size: NA; j_call: TRBJ1-4; v_call: TRBV18; d_call: TRBD1; cdr3_nt: TGTGCCAGCTCCCCTATGGACAGGAGCCATGAAAAACTGTTTTTT; cdr3_aa: CASSPMDRSHEKLFF
clone_size: few; j_call: TRBJ1-3; v_call: TRBV27; d_call: NA; cdr3_nt: TGTGCCAGCCGCCCAAAGGGCCTCTCTGGAAACACCATATATTTT; cdr3_aa: CASRPKGLSGNTIYF
clone_size: NA; j_call: TRBJ2-5; v_call: TRBV6-1; d_call: TRBD1; cdr3_nt: TGTGCCAGCAGTGAGTTGGGACAGGGCCGGACGGGGACCCAGTACTTC; cdr3_aa: CASSELGQGRTGTQYF
clone_size: NA; j_call: TRBJ2-7; v_call: TRBV21-1; d_call: NA; cdr3_nt: TGTGCCAGCAGCGCTGGGACGGCTGTTGATGAGGACGAGCAGTACTTC; cdr3_aa: CASSAGTAVDEDEQYF
clone_size: NA; j_call: TRBJ2-3; v_call: TRBV6-5; d_call: TRBD2; cdr3_nt: TGTGCCAGCAGATCAGCGGGAGGCACAGATACGCAGTATTTT; cdr3_aa: CASRSAGGTDTQYF
clone_size: NA; j_call: TRBJ2-3; v_call: TRBV4-2; d_call: TRBD2; cdr3_nt: TGTGCCAGCAGCCCAGCGCACGGCGGGAGGTCAGATACGCAGTATTTT; cdr3_aa: CASSPAHGGRSDTQYF
clone_size: NA; j_call: TRBJ1-4; v_call: TRBV4-1; d_call: TRBD1; cdr3_nt: TGCGCCAGCAGCGGACGACAGGGGGCTAGACCAGTGAATGAAAAACTGTTTTTT; cdr3_aa: CASSGRQGARPVNEKLFF
clone_size: NA; j_call: TRBJ2-7; v_call: TRBV5-1; d_call: NA; cdr3_nt: TGCGCCAGCAGCTACGGACCAGGGGTTACAGACGAGCAGTACTTC; cdr3_aa: CASSYGPGVTDEQYF
clone_size: once; j_call: TRBJ1-5; v_call: TRBV4-2; d_call: NA; cdr3_nt: TGTGCCAGCAGCCAGGGGCAGGGGTCTCAGCCCCAGCATTTT; cdr3_aa: CASSQGQGSQPQHF
clone_size: NA; j_call: TRBJ1-2; v_call: TRBV25-1; d_call: NA; cdr3_nt: TGTGCCAGCAGTGAGTTTGGACGGGAACCATATGGCTACACCTTC; cdr3_aa: CASSEFGREPYGYTF
clone_size: NA; j_call: TRBJ2-1; v_call: TRBV7-8; d_call: NA; cdr3_nt: TGTGCCAGCAGCTTTACTGAGGGCAGGAGGGAGTTCTTC; cdr3_aa: CASSFTEGRREFF
clone_size: NA; j_call: TRBJ2-5; v_call: TRBV19; d_call: TRBD1; cdr3_nt: TGTGCCAGTAGGCGGACAGGGGGTGAGACCCAGTACTTC; cdr3_aa: CASRRTGGETQYF
clone_size: NA; j_call: TRBJ2-1; v_call: TRBV7-2; d_call: NA; cdr3_nt: TGTGCCAGCAGCTTACCGGGTACCTTTCCGGATGAGCAGTTCTTC; cdr3_aa: CASSLPGTFPDEQFF
clone_size: NA; j_call: TRBJ2-6; v_call: TRBV19; d_call: NA; cdr3_nt: TGTGCCAGTAGTACAATCGCCCTTAGACAGGTGTCGAGCTCTGGGGCCAACGTCCTGACTTTC; cdr3_aa: CASSTIALRQVSSSGANVLTF
clone_size: NA; j_call: TRBJ1-6; v_call: TRBV7-2; d_call: NA; cdr3_nt: TGTGCCAGCAGCCCTTGGACGGGAACAAATTCACCCCTCCACTTT; cdr3_aa: CASSPWTGTNSPLHF
clone_size: NA; j_call: TRBJ2-4; v_call: TRBV5-6; d_call: NA; cdr3_nt: TGTGCCAGCAGCTCCCTTGTGGGCATTCAGTACTTC; cdr3_aa: CASSSLVGIQYF
clone_size: NA; j_call: TRBJ2-1; v_call: TRBV6-5; d_call: NA; cdr3_nt: TGTGCCAGCAGTTACCGCGGGAAAACTCGAACGTTCTTC; cdr3_aa: CASSYRGKTRTFF
clone_size: NA; j_call: TRBJ2-7; v_call: TRBV4-1; d_call: TRBD1; cdr3_nt: TGCGCCAGCAGCCAGGTTCCGGGACAGGCCTACTACGAGCAGTACTTC; cdr3_aa: CASSQVPGQAYYEQYF
clone_size: NA; j_call: TRBJ2-5; v_call: TRBV6-6; d_call: NA; cdr3_nt: TGTGCCAGCAGTCCCCCGTATGAGACCCAGTACTTC; cdr3_aa: CASSPPYETQYF
clone_size: NA; j_call: TRBJ2-3; v_call: TRBV5-1; d_call: NA; cdr3_nt: TGCGCCAGCAGCTTACGGTCTAGCACAGATACGCAGTATTTT; cdr3_aa: CASSLRSSTDTQYF
clone_size: NA; j_call: TRBJ1-5; v_call: TRBV11-2; d_call: TRBD1; cdr3_nt: TGTGCCAGCAGCTTGGATCCCGGGACAGACCAGCCCCAGCATTTT; cdr3_aa: CASSLDPGTDQPQHF
clone_size: NA; j_call: TRBJ2-1; v_call: TRBV7-8; d_call: TRBD2; cdr3_nt: TGTGCCAGCAGCTCCTTTTTGGGAGGGAGACAAAATGAGCAGTTCTTC; cdr3_aa: CASSSFLGGRQNEQFF
clone_size: NA; j_call: TRBJ2-1; v_call: TRBV10-1; d_call: TRBD2; cdr3_nt: TGCGCCAGCAGTGGTAGCGGGAGATCCTACAATGAGCAGTTCTTC; cdr3_aa: CASSGSGRSYNEQFF
clone_size: once; j_call: TRBJ2-3; v_call: TRBV7-9; d_call: TRBD1; cdr3_nt: TGTGCCAGCAGCTTAGCCCGACAGGGGCAAGGCACAGATACGCAGTATTTT; cdr3_aa: CASSLARQGQGTDTQYF
clone_size: few; j_call: TRBJ2-5; v_call: TRBV14; d_call: NA; cdr3_nt: TGTGCCAGCAGCCAAGGGACATTCCAAGAGACCCAGTACTTC; cdr3_aa: CASSQGTFQETQYF
clone_size: NA; j_call: TRBJ2-2; v_call: TRBV4-3; d_call: NA; cdr3_nt: TGCGCCAGCAGCCAAGATCTAGTCACCGGGGAGCTGTTTTTT; cdr3_aa: CASSQDLVTGELFF
clone_size: NA; j_call: TRBJ2-3; v_call: TRBV5-1; d_call: NA; cdr3_nt: TGCGCCAGCAGCTTACGAGGATTTACAGAGGATACGCAGTATTTT; cdr3_aa: CASSLRGFTEDTQYF
clone_size: NA; j_call: TRBJ2-1; v_call: TRBV19; d_call: TRBD1; cdr3_nt: TGTGCCAGTAGTCGGGGGACAGGAAGGGATGAGCAGTTCTTC; cdr3_aa: CASSRGTGRDEQFF
clone_size: NA; j_call: TRBJ2-7; v_call: TRBV19; d_call: NA; cdr3_nt: TGTGCCAGTAGTATTGGTATGGGGACCGCGGCCTACGAGCAGTACTTC; cdr3_aa: CASSIGMGTAAYEQYF
clone_size: NA; j_call: TRBJ1-2; v_call: TRBV7-9; d_call: NA; cdr3_nt: TGTGCCAGCAGCTTAGCAGGGTACTATGGCTACACCTTC; cdr3_aa: CASSLAGYYGYTF
clone_size: NA; j_call: TRBJ2-7; v_call: TRBV27; d_call: TRBD1; cdr3_nt: TGTGCCAGCAGTGAGGGGGCAGGGCAGAACGAGCAGTACTTC; cdr3_aa: CASSEGAGQNEQYF
clone_size: NA; j_call: TRBJ2-1; v_call: TRBV11-3; d_call: NA; cdr3_nt: TGTGCCAGCAGCCCCAGAGGGCGGGATTACAATGAGCAGTTCTTC; cdr3_aa: CASSPRGRDYNEQFF